This T cell receptor (beta chain) was recorded in a study of T cell repertoires in cytomegalovirus infection. The wider study: CMV infection together with matching HLA type was indicated by public TCR beta signatures.

With respect to this clonotype: The antigen is undetermined. This sequence may be a read error, since a much larger clone differs from it by one base.

TCRdb re-analysed the reads in MiXCR, keeping a single row per CDR3 protein. The sample shows 100,000 to 150,000 distinct CDR3 sequences, more than 7% of them seen only once. Germline CDR1 reads SQVTM; CDR2 reads ANQGSEA. With 2 bases removed from V and 1 base from J, the gap between germline ends came to 11 bases. This CDR3 region has 14 residues. Study-wide results and caveats: Frequencies of public TCR beta families were cumulated, and this identified carriers of CMV plus the relevant HLA.

V usage is TRBV29-1 and J usage is TRBJ1-1, with D unclear. This TCR came from a human donor in good health (CMV status not recorded). Some clones in this sample may be carry-over from other donors' samples. Sequenced sample: PBMCs. As DNA, the CDR3 is TGCAGCGTTGAACGACCCGGGTGGAACACTGAAGCTTTCTTT. Encoded protein: CSVERPGWNTEAFF.